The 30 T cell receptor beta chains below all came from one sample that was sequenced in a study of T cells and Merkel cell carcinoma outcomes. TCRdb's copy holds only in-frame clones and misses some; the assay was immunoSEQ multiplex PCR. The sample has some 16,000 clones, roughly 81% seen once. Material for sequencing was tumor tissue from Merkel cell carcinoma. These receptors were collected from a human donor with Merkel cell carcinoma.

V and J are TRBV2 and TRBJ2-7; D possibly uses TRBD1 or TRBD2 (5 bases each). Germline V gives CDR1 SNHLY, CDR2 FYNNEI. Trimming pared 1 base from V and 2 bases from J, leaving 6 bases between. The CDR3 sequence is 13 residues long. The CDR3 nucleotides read TGTGCCAGCAGTGAAGGGGGGACCTACGAGCAGTACTTC. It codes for CASSEGGTYEQYF.

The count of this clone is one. CDR3 region: CASSFLGGGPLEQYF. The CDR3, as DNA: TGTGCCAGCAGTTTCCTAGGGGGGGGGCCCCTCGAGCAGTACTTC. The rearrangement links TRBV28 to TRBJ2-7, with D tentatively TRBD2 (7 bases). The V end lost 3 bases, the J end lost 6 bases, and 18 bases lay between the germline ends. Germline lookup yields CDR1 MDHEN and CDR2 SYDVKM. The CDR3 is 15 residues long.

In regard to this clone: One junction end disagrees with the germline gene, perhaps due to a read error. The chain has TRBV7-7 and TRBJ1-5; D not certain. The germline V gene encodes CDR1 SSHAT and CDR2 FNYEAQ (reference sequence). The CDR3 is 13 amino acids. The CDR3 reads CASSPQIDQPQHF. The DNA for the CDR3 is TGTGCTAGCAGCCCCCAGATCGACCAGCCCCAGCATTTT.

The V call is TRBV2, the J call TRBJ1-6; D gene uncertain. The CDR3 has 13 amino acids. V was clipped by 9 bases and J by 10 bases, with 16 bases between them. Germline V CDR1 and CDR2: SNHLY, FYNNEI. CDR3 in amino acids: CASRVDRKSPLHF. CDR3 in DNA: TGTGCCAGTAGAGTGGACCGAAAGTCACCCCTCCACTTT.

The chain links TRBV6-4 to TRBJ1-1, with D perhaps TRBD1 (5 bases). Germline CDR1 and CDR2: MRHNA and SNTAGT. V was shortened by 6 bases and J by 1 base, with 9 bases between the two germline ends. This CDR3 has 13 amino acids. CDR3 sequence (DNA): TGTGCCAGCAGCCGGGACGGGAACACTGAAGCTTTCTTT. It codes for CASSRDGNTEAFF.

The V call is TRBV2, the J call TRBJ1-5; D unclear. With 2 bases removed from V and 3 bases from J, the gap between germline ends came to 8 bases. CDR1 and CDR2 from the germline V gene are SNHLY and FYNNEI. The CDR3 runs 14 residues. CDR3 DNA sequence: TGTGCCAGCAGTGAAAGTACGGCCAATCAGCCCCAGCATTTT. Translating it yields CASSESTANQPQHF.

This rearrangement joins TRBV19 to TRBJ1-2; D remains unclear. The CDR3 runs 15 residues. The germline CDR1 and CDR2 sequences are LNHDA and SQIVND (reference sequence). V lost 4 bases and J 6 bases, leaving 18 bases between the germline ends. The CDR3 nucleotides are TGTGCCAGTAGTACCACCGGCAGGCCCCTGGATGGCTACACCTTC. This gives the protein CASSTTGRPLDGYTF.

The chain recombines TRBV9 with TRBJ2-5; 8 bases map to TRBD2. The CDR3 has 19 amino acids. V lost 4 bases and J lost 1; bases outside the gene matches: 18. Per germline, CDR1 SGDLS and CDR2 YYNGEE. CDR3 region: CASSSRTSSPSGSQETQYF. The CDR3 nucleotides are TGTGCCAGCAGCTCCCGGACTAGCTCCCCGTCAGGGTCCCAAGAGACCCAGTACTTC.

The CDR3 loop is CASSVLGRNQPQHF. The DNA of the CDR3 is TGTGCCAGCAGTGTTTTGGGACGCAATCAGCCCCAGCATTTT. This chain links TRBV2 with TRBJ1-5; the D gene is possibly TRBD1 (5 bases). Germline V gene sequence: CDR1 SNHLY, CDR2 FYNNEI. The CDR3 consists of 14 residues. V gave up 4 bases and J gave up 2 bases, with 9 bases separating them.

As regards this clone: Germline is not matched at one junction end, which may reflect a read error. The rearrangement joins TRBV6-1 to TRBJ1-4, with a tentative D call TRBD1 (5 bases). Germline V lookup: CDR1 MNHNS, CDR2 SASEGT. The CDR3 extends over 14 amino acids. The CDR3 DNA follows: TGTGCCAGCGGTGAGACTGCGGGGGGAAGGGGAATAGTTTTT. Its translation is CASGETAGGRGIVF.

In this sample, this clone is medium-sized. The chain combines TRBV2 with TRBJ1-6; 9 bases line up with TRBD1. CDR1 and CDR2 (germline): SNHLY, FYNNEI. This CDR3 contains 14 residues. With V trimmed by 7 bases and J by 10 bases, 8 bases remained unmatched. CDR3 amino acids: CASILDRGSSPLHF. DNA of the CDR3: TGTGCCAGCATCCTCGACAGGGGGTCGTCACCCCTCCACTTT.

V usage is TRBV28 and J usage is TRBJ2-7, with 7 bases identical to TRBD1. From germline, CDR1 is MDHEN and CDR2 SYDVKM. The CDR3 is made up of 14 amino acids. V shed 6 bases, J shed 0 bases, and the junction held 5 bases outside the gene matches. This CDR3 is CASRQTGSSYEQYF. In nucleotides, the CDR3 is TGTGCCAGCAGACAGACAGGGTCCTCCTACGAGCAGTACTTC.

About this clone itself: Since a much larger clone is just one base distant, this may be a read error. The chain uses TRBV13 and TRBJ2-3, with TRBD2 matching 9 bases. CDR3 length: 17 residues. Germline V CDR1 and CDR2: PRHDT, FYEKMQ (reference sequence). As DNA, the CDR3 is TGTGCCAGCAGCTTAATAGGCGGGGGGACTAGCACAAATACGCAGTATTTT. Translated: CASSLIGGGTSTNTQYF.

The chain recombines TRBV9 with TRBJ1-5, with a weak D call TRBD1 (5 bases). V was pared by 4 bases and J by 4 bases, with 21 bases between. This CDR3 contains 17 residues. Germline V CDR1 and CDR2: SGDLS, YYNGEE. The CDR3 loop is CASSRSAGVEGNQPQHF. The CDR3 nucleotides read TGTGCCAGCAGCCGTTCCGCGGGGGTTGAGGGTAATCAGCCCCAGCATTTT. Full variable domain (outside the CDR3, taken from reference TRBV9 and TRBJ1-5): DSGVTQTPKHLITATGQRVTLRCSPRSGDLSVYWYQQSLDQGLQFLIQYYNGEERAKGNILERFSAQQFPDLHSELNLSSLELGDSALYFCASSRSAGVEGNQPQHFGDGTRLSIL.

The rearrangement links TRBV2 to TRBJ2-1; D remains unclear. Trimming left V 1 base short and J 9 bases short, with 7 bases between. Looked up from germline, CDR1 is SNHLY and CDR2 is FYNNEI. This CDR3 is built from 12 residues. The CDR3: CASSEEVTEQFF. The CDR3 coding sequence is TGTGCCAGCAGTGAAGAGGTAACTGAGCAGTTCTTC.

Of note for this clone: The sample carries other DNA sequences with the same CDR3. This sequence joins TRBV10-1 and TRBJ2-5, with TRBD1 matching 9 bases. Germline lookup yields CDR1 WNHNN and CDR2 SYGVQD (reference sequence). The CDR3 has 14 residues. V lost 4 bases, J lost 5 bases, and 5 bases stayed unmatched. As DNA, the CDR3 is TGCGCCAGCAGTGCGGACAGGGGACGGGAGACCCAGTACTTC. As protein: CASSADRGRETQYF.

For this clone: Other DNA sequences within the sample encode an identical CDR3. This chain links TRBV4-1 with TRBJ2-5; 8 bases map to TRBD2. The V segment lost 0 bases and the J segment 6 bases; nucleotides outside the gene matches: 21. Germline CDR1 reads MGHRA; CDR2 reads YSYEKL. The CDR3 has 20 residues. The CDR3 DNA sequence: TGCGCCAGCAGCCAAGATCGGGTTTGGGCGCGGGGGGCTGGTGGGAAGACCCAGTACTTC. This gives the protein CASSQDRVWARGAGGKTQYF.

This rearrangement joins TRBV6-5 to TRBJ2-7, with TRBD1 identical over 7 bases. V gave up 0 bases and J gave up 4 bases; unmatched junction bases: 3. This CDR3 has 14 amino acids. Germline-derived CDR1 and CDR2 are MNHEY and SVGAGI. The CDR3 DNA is TGTGCCAGCAGTTACTCGGGACAGATGTACGAGCAGTACTTC. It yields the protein CASSYSGQMYEQYF.

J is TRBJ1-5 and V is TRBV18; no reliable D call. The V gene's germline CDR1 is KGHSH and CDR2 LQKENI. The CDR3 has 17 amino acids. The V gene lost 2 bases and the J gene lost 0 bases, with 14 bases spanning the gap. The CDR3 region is CASSPRAGVDSNQPQHF. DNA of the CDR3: TGTGCCAGCTCACCAAGGGCTGGGGTTGATAGCAATCAGCCCCAGCATTTT.

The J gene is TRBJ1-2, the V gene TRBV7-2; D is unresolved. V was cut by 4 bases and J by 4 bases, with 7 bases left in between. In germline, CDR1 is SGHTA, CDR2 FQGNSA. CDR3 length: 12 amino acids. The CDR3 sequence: CASSSTRYGYTF. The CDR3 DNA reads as TGTGCCAGCAGCTCCACCCGCTATGGCTACACCTTC.

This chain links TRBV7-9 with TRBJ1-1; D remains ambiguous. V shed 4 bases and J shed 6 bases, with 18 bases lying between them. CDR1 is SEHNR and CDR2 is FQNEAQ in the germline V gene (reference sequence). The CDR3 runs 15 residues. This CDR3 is CASSSSDVAGPEAFF. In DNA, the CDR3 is TGTGCCAGCAGCTCTTCAGATGTAGCCGGCCCTGAAGCTTTCTTT.

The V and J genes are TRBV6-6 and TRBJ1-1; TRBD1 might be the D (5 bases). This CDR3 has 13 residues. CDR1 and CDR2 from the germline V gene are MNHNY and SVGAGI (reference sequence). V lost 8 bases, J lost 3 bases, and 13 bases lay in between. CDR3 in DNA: TGTGCCAGCTCAGCTCAGGGAGACACTGAAGCTTTCTTT. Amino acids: CASSAQGDTEAFF.

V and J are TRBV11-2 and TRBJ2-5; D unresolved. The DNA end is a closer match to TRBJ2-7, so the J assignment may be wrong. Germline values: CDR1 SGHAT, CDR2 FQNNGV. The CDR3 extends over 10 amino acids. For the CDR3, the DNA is TGTGCCAGCAGCGGCTACGAGCAGTACTTC. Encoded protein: CASSGYEQYF.

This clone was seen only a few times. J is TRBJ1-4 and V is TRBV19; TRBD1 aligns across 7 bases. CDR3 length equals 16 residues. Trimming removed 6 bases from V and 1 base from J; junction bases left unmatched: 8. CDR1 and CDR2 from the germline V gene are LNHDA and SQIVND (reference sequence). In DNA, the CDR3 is TGTGCCAGTAGGCTGAACAGGGGAATAACTAATGAAAAACTGTTTTTT. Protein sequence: CASRLNRGITNEKLFF.

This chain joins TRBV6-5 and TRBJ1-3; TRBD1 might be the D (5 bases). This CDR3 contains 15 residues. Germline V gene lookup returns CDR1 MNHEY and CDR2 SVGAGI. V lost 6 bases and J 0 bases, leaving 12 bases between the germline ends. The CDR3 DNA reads TGTGCCAGCAGCGTGGGGGGGTCCTCTGGAAACACCATATATTTT. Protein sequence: CASSVGGSSGNTIYF.

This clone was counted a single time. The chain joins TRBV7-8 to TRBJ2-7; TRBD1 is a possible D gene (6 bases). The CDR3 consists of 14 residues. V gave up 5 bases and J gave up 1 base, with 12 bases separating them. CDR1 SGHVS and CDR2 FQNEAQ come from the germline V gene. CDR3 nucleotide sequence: TGTGCCAGCAGCACCGGGACATATTCCTACGAGCAGTACTTC. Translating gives CASSTGTYSYEQYF.

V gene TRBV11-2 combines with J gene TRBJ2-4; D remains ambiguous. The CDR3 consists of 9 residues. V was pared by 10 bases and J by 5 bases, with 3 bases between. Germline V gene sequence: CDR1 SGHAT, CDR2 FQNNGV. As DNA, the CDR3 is TGTGCCATCCAAAACATTCAGTACTTC. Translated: CAIQNIQYF.

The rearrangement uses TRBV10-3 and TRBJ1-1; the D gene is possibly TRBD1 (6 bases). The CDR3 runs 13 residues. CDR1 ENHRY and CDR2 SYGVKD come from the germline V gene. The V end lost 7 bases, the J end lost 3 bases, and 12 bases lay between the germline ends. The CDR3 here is CAITDRLHTEAFF. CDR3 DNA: TGTGCCATCACCGACAGGTTGCACACTGAAGCTTTCTTT.

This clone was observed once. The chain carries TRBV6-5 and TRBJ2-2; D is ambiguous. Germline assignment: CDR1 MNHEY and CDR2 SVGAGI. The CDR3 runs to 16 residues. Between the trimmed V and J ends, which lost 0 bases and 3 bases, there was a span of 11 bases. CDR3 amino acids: CASSYSSRLDTGELFF. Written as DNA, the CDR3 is TGTGCCAGCAGTTACTCCAGCAGGCTGGACACCGGGGAGCTGTTTTTT.

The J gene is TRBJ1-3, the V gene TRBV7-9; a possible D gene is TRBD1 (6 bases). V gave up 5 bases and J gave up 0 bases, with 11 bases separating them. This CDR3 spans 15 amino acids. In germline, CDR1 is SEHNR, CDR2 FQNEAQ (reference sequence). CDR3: CASSHRRGSGNTIYF. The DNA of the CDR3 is TGTGCCAGCAGCCACCGCAGGGGCTCTGGAAACACCATATATTTT.